The 12 T cell receptor beta chains below all came from one sample that was sequenced in a study of tumor and adjacent non-tumor tissue in lung cancer. No cell sorting was done before RNA was extracted from the tissue. More than 3 cm separated this lung sample from the edge of the tumor. TCRbeta libraries were built with three rounds of nested PCR, modified from ARM-PCR. A single record per CDR3 protein comes from TCRdb applying MiXCR to the multiplex PCR reads. The sample has approximately 77,000 distinct CDR3 sequences, roughly 80% seen once. Sequenced: distant non-tumor lung tissue. Receptors were obtained from a man in his fifties or sixties with non-small cell lung cancer.

Note on this clonotype: A clone one base away is much larger, so this may be a read error. The V and J genes are TRBV5-1 and TRBJ2-5; D possibly corresponds to TRBD2 (5 bases). Trimming removed 0 bases from V and 5 bases from J, with 14 bases in between. Germline V CDR1 and CDR2: SGHRS, YFSETQ. The CDR3 sequence is 15 residues long. The CDR3, as DNA: TGCGCCAGCAGCTTGGCAGGACTGGGCGGGGAGACCCAGTACTTC. Amino acids: CASSLAGLGGETQYF.

V usage is TRBV5-4 and J usage is TRBJ2-7; 11 bases are a match to TRBD2. Germline V lookup: CDR1 SGHNT, CDR2 YYREEE (reference sequence). The CDR3 consists of 16 residues. The junction had 12 bases not matched to a gene; V was cut back by 4 bases and J by 6 bases. CDR3 in amino acids: CASSSGLAGYSSEQYF. The CDR3 region has the DNA TGTGCCAGCAGCAGCGGACTAGCGGGTTACTCCAGCGAGCAGTACTTC.

Note on this clonotype: The junction differs from germline at one of its ends, possibly a read error. The chain couples TRBV6-5 to TRBJ1-5; TRBD1 is a possible D gene (6 bases). This CDR3 is built from 15 residues. Per germline, CDR1 MNHEY and CDR2 SVGAGI. The CDR3 spells CASGYLQGSNRPHHF. As DNA, the CDR3 is TGTGCCAGCGGTTACCTACAGGGAAGCAATCGGCCCCACCATTTT.

This clonotype has a handful of counts. Being one base from a much bigger clone, this may be a read error. The chain has TRBV12-3 or TRBV12-4 and TRBJ2-1; no firm D call. CDR3 length equals 11 residues. The CDR3 loop is CVSSLINEQFF. The CDR3 coding sequence is TGTGTCAGCAGTTTAATCAATGAGCAGTTCTTC.

This clonotype has only a few counts. V usage is TRBV28 and J usage is TRBJ1-1, with 10 bases that match TRBD1. There are 13 residues in the CDR3. CDR1 is MDHEN, CDR2 SYDVKM, per germline. V dropped 6 bases and J dropped 6; count of bases not matched to a gene: 4. The CDR3 reads CASRSGQGAEAFF. The CDR3 nucleotides are TGTGCCAGCAGGTCCGGACAGGGGGCTGAAGCTTTCTTT. Full variable domain (rest looked up from reference TRBV28 and TRBJ1-1): DVKVTQSSRYLVKRTGEKVFLECVQDMDHENMFWYRQDPGLGLRLIYFSYDVKMKEKGDIPEGYSVSREKKERFSLILESASTNQTSMYLCASRSGQGAEAFFGQGTRLTVV.

On this clonotype itself: This may stem from a read error, because a much larger clone lies one nucleotide away. V is TRBV5-5 and J is TRBJ1-5; possible D gene TRBD1, 5 bases. CDR1 SGHKS and CDR2 YYEKEE come from the germline V gene (reference sequence). The V gene lost 4 bases and the J gene lost 7 bases, with 15 bases spanning the gap. The CDR3 covers 14 residues. CDR3 loop: CASSGGRALQPQHF. The DNA for the CDR3 is TGTGCCAGCAGCGGGGGACGGGCGCTACAGCCCCAGCATTTT.

The table lists this clonotype with many counts. This rearrangement joins TRBV12-3 or TRBV12-4 to TRBJ2-3; D gene ambiguous. Between the trimmed V and J ends, which lost 3 bases and 7 bases, there was a span of 8 bases. The CDR3 is 12 amino acids. The DNA for the CDR3 is TGTGCCAGCAGTTTCGGCGCCTATACGCAGTATTTT. It encodes CASSFGAYTQYF.

This clonotype showed up just once. This chain links TRBV9 with TRBJ2-2; 8 positions match TRBD1. The CDR3 runs 15 residues. J gave up 1 base and V 6 bases, and 5 bases lay outside the gene matches. Germline CDR1 is SGDLS and CDR2 is YYNGEE. CDR3 region: CASNPGTGNTGELFF. The CDR3 region has the DNA TGTGCCAGCAACCCAGGGACAGGGAACACCGGGGAGCTGTTTTTT.

About this clonotype itself: Germline and junction disagree at one end, which may indicate a read error. This rearrangement joins TRBV11-2 to TRBJ1-6; D may be TRBD1 (6 bases). The CDR3 has 15 residues. CDR1 and CDR2 from the germline V gene are SGHAT and FQNNGV. For the CDR3, the DNA is TGTGCAAGCAGCCTAGGAGGGGACAATAATTCACCCCTCTACTTT. Protein: CASSLGGDNNSPLYF.

Concerning this clonotype: A junction end diverges from the germline sequence, so it may reflect a read error. The chain links TRBV6-1 to TRBJ2-2; D possibly corresponds to TRBD2 (6 bases). This CDR3 is built from 16 residues. Germline V lookup: CDR1 MNHNS, CDR2 SASEGT. CDR3 bases: TGTGCCACCAGCGCCGGGACTTGCGCTAACACCGGAGAGCTGTTTTTT. Translated, it gives CATSAGTCANTGELFF.

Worth noting for this clonotype: Given a much more abundant clone one base away, this may be a read error. The J gene is TRBJ1-3, the V gene TRBV6-6; D uncertain. CDR3 length: 14 residues. Germline CDR1 reads MNHNY; CDR2 reads SVGAGI (reference sequence). CDR3 in DNA: TGTCCCAGCAGTTACCCAGACTCTGGAAACACCATATATTTT. Translating gives CPSSYPDSGNTIYF.

This chain joins TRBV4-2 and TRBJ2-2, with D possibly TRBD2 on 6 matching bases. This CDR3 has 15 amino acids. With 4 bases removed from V and 1 base from J, the gap between germline ends came to 10 bases. Looked up from germline, CDR1 is LGHNA and CDR2 is YNFKEQ. The CDR3 protein is CASSLPGLNTGELFF. CDR3 DNA: TGTGCCAGCAGCCTGCCGGGACTGAACACCGGGGAGCTGTTTTTT.